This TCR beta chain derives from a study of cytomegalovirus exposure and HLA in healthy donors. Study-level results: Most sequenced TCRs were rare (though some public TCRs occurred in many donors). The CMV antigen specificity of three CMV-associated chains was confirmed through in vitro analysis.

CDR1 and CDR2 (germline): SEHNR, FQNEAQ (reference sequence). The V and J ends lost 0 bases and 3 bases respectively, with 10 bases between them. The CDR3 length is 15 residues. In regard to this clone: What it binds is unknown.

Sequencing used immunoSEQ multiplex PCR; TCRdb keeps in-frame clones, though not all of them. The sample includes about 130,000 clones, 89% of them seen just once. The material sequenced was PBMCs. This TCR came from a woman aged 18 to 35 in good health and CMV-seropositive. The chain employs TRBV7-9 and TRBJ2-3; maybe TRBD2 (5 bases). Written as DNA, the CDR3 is TGTGCCAGCAGCTTAGCGCAAGGACTGACAGATACGCAGTATTTT. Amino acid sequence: CASSLAQGLTDTQYF.